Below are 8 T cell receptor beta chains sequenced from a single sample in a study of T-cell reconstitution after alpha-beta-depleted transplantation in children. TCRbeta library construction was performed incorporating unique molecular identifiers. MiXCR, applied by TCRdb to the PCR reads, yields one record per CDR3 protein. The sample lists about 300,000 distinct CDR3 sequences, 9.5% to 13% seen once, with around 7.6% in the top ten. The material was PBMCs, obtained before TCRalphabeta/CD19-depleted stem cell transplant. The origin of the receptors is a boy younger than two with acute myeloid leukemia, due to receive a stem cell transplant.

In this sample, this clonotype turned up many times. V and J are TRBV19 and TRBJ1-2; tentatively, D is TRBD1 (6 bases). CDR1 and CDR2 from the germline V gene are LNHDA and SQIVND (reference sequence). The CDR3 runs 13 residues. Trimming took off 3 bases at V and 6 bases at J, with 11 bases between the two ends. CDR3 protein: CASSIGTMNGYTF. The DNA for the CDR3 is TGTGCCAGTAGTATCGGGACAATGAATGGCTACACCTTC.

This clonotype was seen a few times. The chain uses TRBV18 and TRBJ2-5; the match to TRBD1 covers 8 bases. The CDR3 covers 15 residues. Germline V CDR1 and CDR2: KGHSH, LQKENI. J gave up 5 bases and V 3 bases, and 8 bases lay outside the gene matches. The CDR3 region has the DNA TGTGCCAGCTCACCTCCTGACAGGGGTTGGGAGACCCAGTACTTC. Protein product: CASSPPDRGWETQYF.

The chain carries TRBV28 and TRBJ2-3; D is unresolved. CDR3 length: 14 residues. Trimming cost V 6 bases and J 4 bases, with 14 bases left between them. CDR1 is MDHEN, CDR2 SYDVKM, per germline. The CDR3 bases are TGTGCCAGCAGCTTAACACCCGCCGCAGATACGCAGTATTTT. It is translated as CASSLTPAADTQYF.

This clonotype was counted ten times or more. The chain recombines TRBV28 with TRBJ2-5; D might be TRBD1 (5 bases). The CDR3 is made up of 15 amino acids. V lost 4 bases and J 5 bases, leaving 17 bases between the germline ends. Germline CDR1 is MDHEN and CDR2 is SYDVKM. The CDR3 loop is CASSSFARDWETQYF. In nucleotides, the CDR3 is TGTGCCAGCAGTTCATTCGCCAGGGATTGGGAGACCCAGTACTTC.

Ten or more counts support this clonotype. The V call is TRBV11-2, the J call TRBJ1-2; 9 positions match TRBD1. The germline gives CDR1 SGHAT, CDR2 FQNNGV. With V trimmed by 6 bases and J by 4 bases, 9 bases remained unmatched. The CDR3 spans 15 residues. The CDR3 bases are TGTGCCAGCAGAGCCAACAGGGGGCTTTTCTATGGCTACACCTTC. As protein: CASRANRGLFYGYTF.

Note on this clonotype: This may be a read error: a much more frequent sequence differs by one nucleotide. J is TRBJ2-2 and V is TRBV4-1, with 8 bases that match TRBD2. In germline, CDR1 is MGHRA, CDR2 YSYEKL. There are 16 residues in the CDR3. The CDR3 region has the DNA TGCGCCAGCAGCCAAGTTTTTGCGGGGGGTTGGGGGGACCTGTTTTTT. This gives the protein CASSQVFAGGWGDLFF.

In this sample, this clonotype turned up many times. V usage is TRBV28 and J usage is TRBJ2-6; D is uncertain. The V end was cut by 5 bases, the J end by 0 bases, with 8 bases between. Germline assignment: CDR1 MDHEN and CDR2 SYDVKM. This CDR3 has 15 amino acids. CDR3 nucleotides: TGTGCCAGCAGTCCAAGTAGCTCTGGGGCCAACGTCCTGACTTTC. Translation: CASSPSSSGANVLTF.

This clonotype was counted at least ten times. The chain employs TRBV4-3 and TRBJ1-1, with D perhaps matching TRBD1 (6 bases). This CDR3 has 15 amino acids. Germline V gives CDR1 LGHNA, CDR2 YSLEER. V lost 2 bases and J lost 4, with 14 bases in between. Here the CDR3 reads CASSQTPGQSTEAFF. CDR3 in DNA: TGCGCCAGCAGCCAAACTCCGGGACAATCCACTGAAGCTTTCTTT.